This T cell receptor beta chain appears in the sequencing data of a study of breast tumors, draining lymph nodes, adjacent tissues. The study's findings and limits: The data were judged consistent with most tumor T cells coming from lymph node and expanding in tumor. Luminal-like breast cancer showed significantly greater tumor-nontumor repertoire similarity than basal-like breast cancer did. Tumor TCR diversity was below lymph nodes but above nontumor tissue.

Samples came from axillary lymph nodes draining the breast cancer. A word on this clonotype: What it binds is not known. A much larger clonotype is one base distant, so this may be a read error.

This CDR3 contains 17 residues. Germline CDR1 SGHRS, CDR2 YFSETQ. The V end was cut by 3 bases, the J end by 2 bases, with 17 bases between. MiXCR, run by TCRdb on the multiplex PCR reads, gives a single entry per CDR3 protein. The data contain about 180,000 distinct CDR3 sequences, 25% to 40% of them seen just once; the ten biggest clones take up about 3.9%. Input material: axillary lymph node tissue. The origin of this receptor is a female donor with breast cancer. Some clones in this sample may be carry-over from other donors' samples. V and J are TRBV5-1 and TRBJ1-4; D gene ambiguous. CDR3 in amino acids: CASSSPRMGGTNEKLFF. The CDR3 DNA is TGCGCCAGCAGCTCGCCGAGAATGGGAGGGACTAATGAAAAACTGTTTTTT.